Listed below are T cell receptor beta chains from one sample, sequenced in a study of graft-versus-host responses after intestinal transplantation. No antigen has been identified for these receptors. TCRdb's table, derived via immunoSEQ multiplex PCR, lists solely in-frame clones and lacks some. The data contain tens of thousands of clones, about nine tenths of them singletons. This sample comprised unstimulated CD4+ T cells sorted from spleen or lymph node cells, obtained before intestinal transplant. Receptors were obtained from a human donor who received an intestinal transplant. The CDR3 runs from the conserved cysteine through the conserved F or W. A D gene is named only where the DNA matches it firmly.

V	D	J	CDR3
TRBV7-2	.	TRBJ2-2	CASSFDSANTGELFF
TRBV18	.	TRBJ2-3	CASSPRSADTQYF
TRBV7-9	.	TRBJ1-3	CASVGQGGSGNTIYF
TRBV19	.	TRBJ2-1	CASSIPGLIGEQFF
TRBV13	TRBD1	TRBJ2-1	CASRLWGTVGNEQFF
TRBV7-8	.	TRBJ2-5	CASSSTGTQETQYF
TRBV19	TRBD1	TRBJ1-5	CASSPTGGQPQHF
TRBV5-1	.	TRBJ1-4	CASSADTSGGEKLFF
TRBV27	TRBD1	TRBJ1-4	CASSRQGLGEKLFF
TRBV12-5	TRBD2	TRBJ2-2	CASGPPPRTSGNDLNTGELFF
TRBV7-2	.	TRBJ2-4	CASSLGGSVQYF
TRBV27	.	TRBJ2-5	CASKRRAAFEETQYF
TRBV4-3	TRBD1	TRBJ2-7	CASSQVGQGTYEQYF
TRBV5-5	.	TRBJ2-7	CASSLRGKEYEQYF
TRBV6-4	TRBD2	TRBJ2-3	CASSRYLGGGTDTQYF
TRBV7-2	.	TRBJ2-5	CASSLLGGAPETQYF
TRBV6-1	.	TRBJ1-1	CASSTTVNTEAFF
TRBV6-4	.	TRBJ1-6	CASSPQGTSPLHF
TRBV19	.	TRBJ1-2	CASTTPSYGYTF
TRBV7-2	.	TRBJ1-4	CASSLSLYAEKLFF
TRBV7-2	.	TRBJ1-1	CASSRRSLNTEAFF
TRBV21-1	.	TRBJ2-7	CASRMTGSFYEQYF
TRBV19	TRBD2	TRBJ2-1	CASIKSGGAYNEQFF
TRBV21-1	.	TRBJ2-7	CASSKTRGGQAYEQYF
TRBV6-6	TRBD2	TRBJ2-1	CASSSLLAEIYNEQFF
TRBV2	TRBD2	TRBJ2-7	CASSEATSGGYEQYF
TRBV6-6	.	TRBJ1-5	CASSYSEGDQPQHF
TRBV4-3	TRBD1	TRBJ1-1	CASSQGFIWTGRTEAFF
TRBV5-1	.	TRBJ2-7	CASSPIAAGSEQYF
TRBV6-5	.	TRBJ2-1	CASSYSRFGEQFF
TRBV6-6	.	TRBJ1-1	CASSRTGTKAFF
TRBV6-5	.	TRBJ1-6	CASRDSHAPLHF
TRBV6-6	.	TRBJ1-2	CASSYSQGSLYGGTF
TRBV7-8	TRBD1	TRBJ1-1	CASSLVRDRGNTEAFF
TRBV6-5	TRBD1	TRBJ1-5	CASSIRGLGNQPQHF
TRBV5-6	.	TRBJ1-5	CASSRWDIEHQPQHF
TRBV11-3	.	TRBJ2-5	CASSLDLDVETQYF
TRBV15	.	TRBJ1-3	CATSRDPVSSGNTIYF
TRBV4-3	TRBD1	TRBJ2-6	CASSQGQGNGANVLTF
TRBV9	.	TRBJ1-5	CASSPGSSNQPQHF
TRBV20-1	TRBD1	TRBJ1-1	CSASEGTGRTF
TRBV2	TRBD2	TRBJ2-3	CASSGAGGGYTDTQYF
TRBV5-8	TRBD1	TRBJ1-2	CASSKLRDSFNYGYTF
TRBV9	.	TRBJ1-3	CASSANLQQTSIYF
TRBV5-1	TRBD1	TRBJ1-6	CASSLVAGQGNSPLHF
TRBV7-2	.	TRBJ2-3	CASSHRLAGGLTDTQYF